These T cell receptor beta chains were read from a single sample in a study of blood T cell repertoires in COVID-19. Clones were read by immunoSEQ multiplex PCR, and TCRdb kept only the in-frame ones, dropping some. The sample has 150,000 or so clones, more than 80% seen once; the top ten hold 7% to 10%. Sequencing was carried out using peripheral blood. These TCRs come from a human donor with acute or convalescent COVID-19. The donor label of this sample is uncertain. Both conserved end residues are part of each CDR3. A D gene is named only where the DNA matches it firmly. Clone size is not always given. Where it is, it says once, few, many or a class for expanded clones.

d_call: -; v_call: TRBV3-1/TRBV3-2; j_call: TRBJ1-1; clone_size: -; cdr3_aa: CASSQYRGDTEAFF; cdr3_nt: TGTGCCAGCAGCCAATATAGAGGAGACACTGAAGCTTTCTTT
d_call: TRBD2; v_call: TRBV2; j_call: TRBJ2-1; clone_size: -; cdr3_aa: CASPRERGNNEQFF; cdr3_nt: TGTGCCAGCCCGCGAGAGCGGGGGAACAATGAGCAGTTCTTC
d_call: -; v_call: TRBV19; j_call: TRBJ1-1; clone_size: -; cdr3_aa: CASSMGGSTEAFF; cdr3_nt: TGTGCCAGTAGTATGGGTGGGAGCACTGAAGCTTTCTTT
d_call: -; v_call: TRBV11-3; j_call: TRBJ1-5; clone_size: -; cdr3_aa: CASSLHSLGGVRHQPQHF; cdr3_nt: TGTGCCAGCAGCCTCCACTCCCTAGGGGGGGTGAGGCATCAGCCCCAGCATTTT
d_call: -; v_call: TRBV19; j_call: TRBJ2-4; clone_size: -; cdr3_aa: CASSMEAATKNIQYF; cdr3_nt: TGTGCCAGTAGTATGGAGGCGGCTACCAAAAACATTCAGTACTTC
d_call: -; v_call: TRBV5-1; j_call: TRBJ1-5; clone_size: -; cdr3_aa: CASSLGSDQPQHF; cdr3_nt: TGCGCCAGCAGCTTGGGCAGTGATCAGCCCCAGCATTTT
d_call: -; v_call: TRBV14; j_call: TRBJ2-2; clone_size: -; cdr3_aa: CASSHHRVNTGELFF; cdr3_nt: TGTGCCAGCAGCCACCACAGGGTGAACACCGGGGAGCTGTTTTTT
d_call: -; v_call: TRBV13; j_call: TRBJ1-1; clone_size: -; cdr3_aa: CASSLGSGLGEAFF; cdr3_nt: TGTGCCAGCAGCTTAGGTTCAGGCCTGGGTGAAGCTTTCTTT
d_call: TRBD2; v_call: TRBV6-5; j_call: TRBJ2-2; clone_size: few; cdr3_aa: CASSPLSGVGELFF; cdr3_nt: TGTGCCAGCAGTCCGCTTAGCGGGGTAGGGGAGCTGTTTTTT
d_call: -; v_call: TRBV5-8; j_call: TRBJ2-1; clone_size: -; cdr3_aa: CASSLRGTPYNEQFF; cdr3_nt: TGTGCCAGCAGCTTGCGGGGGACTCCCTACAATGAGCAGTTCTTC
d_call: TRBD2; v_call: TRBV7-6; j_call: TRBJ2-1; clone_size: -; cdr3_aa: CASSSPTSGGYNEQFF; cdr3_nt: TGTGCCAGCAGCTCCCCCACTAGCGGGGGTTACAATGAGCAGTTCTTC